The entry that follows covers one T cell receptor beta chain sequence. Which antigen it targets is not known. One base away there is no much larger clone; base qualities are not given. These data are taken from a study of blood T cell repertoires in COVID-19 (dated by TCRdb to 2020 to 2022). Some background on the complete study: Collaborator samples came from the United States, Italy and Spain and covered acute and convalescent phases of COVID-19. The material from the prospective study consisted of cDNA or gDNA derived from T cells, B-cell-depleted T cells, or PBMCs. Where available, HLA class I and class II types were taken from metadata supplied by the sample provider and were not determined by assay-based typing. The repertoires were made available in a free public database intended to serve as a resource for research on the immune response to SARS-CoV-2. Subjects who had been exposed to COVID-19, were actively infected with it, or had recovered from it provided the deeply sampled blood TCRbeta repertoires that made up the dataset. The sample metadata nearly always contained a de-identified subject ID, COVID-19 status, age in years and sex. The samples were drawn from two sources: the first 160 participants of the ongoing ImmuneRACE study, and some 1,300 subjects contributed by 6 global collaborators. General conclusions and limits of the study: The quantity of clinical and demographic metadata differed by source and by participant and was supplied without curation.

Participants in the prospective study were aged about 18 to 89 years, lived in 20 to 30 United States geographic areas, and enrolled through a virtual design. Cohort assignment in the prospective study relied on participant-reported clinical history from a screening survey and a study questionnaire. Exposed participants had been in contact, within 2 weeks of entering the study, with a person who had a PCR-confirmed or clinician-diagnosed case of COVID-19. In the prospective study, mobile phlebotomists collected whole blood, serum and a nasopharyngeal or oropharyngeal swab from each participant. Prospective study participants could optionally give additional blood draws and questionnaires over a roughly 2-month period. Prospective study blood samples were shipped either frozen or at room temperature before DNA extraction. TCRbeta CDR3 regions were amplified from genomic DNA by means of the immunoSEQ Assay, a bias-controlled multiplex PCR. The source study handled its data this way. The number of nucleated cells in each sample was estimated from the amplification of reference gene primers within the assay. To quantify the absolute abundance of each unique TCRbeta CDR3 rearrangement, sequence reads were collapsed and filtered. For each sample, productive Simpson clonality was calculated as the square root of Simpson's diversity index over productive rearrangements. TCRdb holds this immuneACCESS table with in-frame rearrangements only. Some clones are missing; in checked studies, unresolved V genes explain under half, and the rest has no known cause. That table gives V, J and clone size, and the DNA gave D and trimming. The sample profile shows approximately 400,000 clones; roughly nine tenths of them were found once. In total, the top ten clones hold around 0.86% of the sample.

The TCR sequence derives from a woman in her forties who had been exposed to COVID-19. Specimen: PBMCs or T cells enriched from blood (not recorded which).

The DNA sequence reads TGTGCCAGCAGCCAAGTGGCAGGGTCTAATGAAAAACTGTTTTTT. It translates as CASSQVAGSNEKLFF. The sequence is built from TRBV14 and TRBJ1-4; TRBD1 is a possible D gene, resting on 5 matching bases. CDR1 and CDR2 are drawn from the germline V gene: SGHDN, FVKESK. Measured from the cysteine to the phenylalanine, the CDR3 is 15 residues long. The DNA shown is the 45-base CDR3, in frame from base 1. Deletion took 1 base off V and 3 bases off J, with a span of 9 bases between the germline ends.